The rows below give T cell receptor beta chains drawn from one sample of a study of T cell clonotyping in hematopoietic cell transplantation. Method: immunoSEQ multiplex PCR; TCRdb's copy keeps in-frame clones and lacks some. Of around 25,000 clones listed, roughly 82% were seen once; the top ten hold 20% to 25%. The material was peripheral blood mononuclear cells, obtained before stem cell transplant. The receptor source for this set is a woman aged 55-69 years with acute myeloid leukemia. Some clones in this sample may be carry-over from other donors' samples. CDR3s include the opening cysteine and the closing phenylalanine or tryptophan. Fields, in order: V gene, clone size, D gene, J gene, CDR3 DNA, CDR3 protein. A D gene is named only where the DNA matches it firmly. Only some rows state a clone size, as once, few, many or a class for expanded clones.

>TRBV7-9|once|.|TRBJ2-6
TGTGCCAGCAGCAGATTAGGGGGGTTGAGCTCTGGGGCCAACGTCCTGACTTTC
CASSRLGGLSSGANVLTF
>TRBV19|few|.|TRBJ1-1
TGTGCCAGTAGTACAGGTGTAAACACTGAAGCTTTCTTT
CASSTGVNTEAFF
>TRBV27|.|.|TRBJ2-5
TGTGCCAGCAGTTTCCTTTCCTTGGGCACCCAAGAGACCCAGTACTTC
CASSFLSLGTQETQYF
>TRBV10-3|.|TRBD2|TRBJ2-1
TGTGCCATCAGGGGGTCAGCGGGGGCCGTAAGGGAGCAGTTCTTC
CAIRGSAGAVREQFF
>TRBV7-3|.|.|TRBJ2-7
TGTGCCAGCAGCTTGGCGGGGCACTCCTACGAGCAGTACTTC
CASSLAGHSYEQYF
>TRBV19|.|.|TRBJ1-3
TGTGCCAGTAGTATAGCTGGAAACACCATATATTTT
CASSIAGNTIYF
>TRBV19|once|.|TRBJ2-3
TGTGCCAGTACTATGGGGGAAGCAGATACGCAGTATTTT
CASTMGEADTQYF
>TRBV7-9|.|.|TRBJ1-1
TGTGCCAGCAGCGGCCCGGGACAAGTAAATACTGAAGCTTTCTTT
CASSGPGQVNTEAFF
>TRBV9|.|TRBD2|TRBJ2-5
TGTGCCAGCAGCGTAGTTAGCGGGGGGGTGGAGACCCAGTACTTC
CASSVVSGGVETQYF
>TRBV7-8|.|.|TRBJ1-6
TGTGCCAGCAGCCTAGGACCGGGCTATAATTCACCCCTCCACTTT
CASSLGPGYNSPLHF
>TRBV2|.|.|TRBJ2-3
TGTGCCAGCAATCCGAGGTTAGGCACAGATACGCAGTATTTT
CASNPRLGTDTQYF
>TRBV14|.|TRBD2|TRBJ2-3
TGTGGTTCTTCGCGCGGGGGGGCCGGGACGCAGTATTTT
CGSSRGGAGTQYF
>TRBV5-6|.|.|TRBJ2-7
TGTGCCAGCAGCTCCGGAGGGGACGAGCAGTACTTC
CASSSGGDEQYF
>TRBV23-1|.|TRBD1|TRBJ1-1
TGCGCCAGCAGGAGAATCGGGACAGGGAGGGAGATGAACACTGAAGCTTTCTTT
CASRRIGTGREMNTEAFF
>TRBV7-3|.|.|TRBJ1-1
TGTGCCAGCAGTTCGGGAAGTACTGAAGCTTTCTTT
CASSSGSTEAFF
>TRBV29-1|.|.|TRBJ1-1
TGCAGCGTTGGATGGGTCACTGAAGCTTTCTTT
CSVGWVTEAFF
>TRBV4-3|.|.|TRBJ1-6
TGCGCCAGCAGCCAAGACCGTTCACCCCTCCACTTT
CASSQDRSPLHF
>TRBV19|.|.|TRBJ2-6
TGTGCCTCCGACGGGGTTTCGCGCTCTGGGGCCAACGTCCTGACTTTC
CASDGVSRSGANVLTF
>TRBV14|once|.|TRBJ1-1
TGTGCCAGCAGCCAAGATCCTCCAGTGAACACTGAAGCTTTCTTT
CASSQDPPVNTEAFF
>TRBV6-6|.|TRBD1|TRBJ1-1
TGTGCCAGCAGTACCGGACAGGGGAACACTGAAGCTTTCTTT
CASSTGQGNTEAFF
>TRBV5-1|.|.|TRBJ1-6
TGCGCCAGCAGCTTGGGAGGGACGGGGAATTCACCCCTCCACTTT
CASSLGGTGNSPLHF
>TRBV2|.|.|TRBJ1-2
TGTGCCAGCAGGAATCTATTGGACTACACCTTC
CASRNLLDYTF
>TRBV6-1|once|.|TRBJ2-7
TGTGCCAGCAGTGCAACAGTTTTCGAGCAGTACTTC
CASSATVFEQYF
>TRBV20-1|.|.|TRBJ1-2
TGCAGTGCTAGAGATGACAGCTCCTACACCTTC
CSARDDSSYTF
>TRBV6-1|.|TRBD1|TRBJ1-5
TGTGCCAGCAGGAACGTTGGACAGGTGAATCAGCCCCAGCATTTT
CASRNVGQVNQPQHF
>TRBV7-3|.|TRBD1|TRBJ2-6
TGTGCCAGCAGCCTAGACAGGGCTGGGGCCAACGTCCTGACTTTC
CASSLDRAGANVLTF
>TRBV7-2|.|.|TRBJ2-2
TGTGCCGGCCAGGGACACAAAAACCCTGGGGAGCTGTTTTTT
CAGQGHKNPGELFF
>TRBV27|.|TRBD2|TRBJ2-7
TGTGCCAGCATGCGGGCGGGGGGGATTTTCGAGCAGTACTTC
CASMRAGGIFEQYF